What follows are 11 T cell receptor beta chains derived from one specimen sequenced in a study of T and B cells in COVID-19 patients. BIOMED2 TRB-A/B primer pools were used in multiplex TRB PCR. One entry per CDR3 protein, called by TCRdb with MiXCR from the multiplex PCR reads. The repertoire consists of thousands of distinct CDR3 sequences, with approximately 25% occurring once and the leading ten covering roughly 60%. TRB was amplified from about 240-490 ng of blood genomic DNA. The sample was blood. These receptors originate from a human donor with active COVID-19.

This clonotype was detected once. This rearrangement joins TRBV7-9 to TRBJ1-2; possibly TRBD1 for D (5 bases). Between the trimmed V and J ends, which lost 4 bases and 4 bases, there was a span of 16 bases. Germline CDR1 SEHNR, CDR2 FQNEAQ (reference sequence). The CDR3 covers 15 residues. This chain's CDR3 is CASSSIGTGGYGYTF. As DNA, the CDR3 is TGTGCCAGCAGCTCCATCGGGACGGGGGGCTATGGCTACACCTTC. The whole variable domain, filled in from reference TRBV7-9 and TRBJ1-2, reads DTGVSQNPRHKITKRGQNVTFRCDPISEHNRLYWYRQTLGQGPEFLTYFQNEAQLEKSRLLSDRFSAERPKGSFSTLEIQRTEQGDSAMYLCASSSIGTGGYGYTFGSGTRLTVV.

Within the sample, this clonotype is medium-sized. This chain connects TRBV18 to TRBJ2-3, with D possibly being TRBD1 (6 bases). V lost 4 bases and J 2 bases, leaving 13 bases between the germline ends. CDR3 length equals 15 residues. Per germline, CDR1 KGHSH and CDR2 LQKENI. The CDR3 sequence: CASSLQGRNTDTQYF. The CDR3 DNA reads as TGTGCCAGCTCACTACAGGGAAGGAACACAGATACGCAGTATTTT.

V usage is TRBV7-2 and J usage is TRBJ1-5; unclear D gene. This CDR3 region has 12 residues. V was trimmed by 1 base and J by 7 bases, leaving 5 bases between them. Germline CDR1 reads SGHTA; CDR2 reads FQGNSA. CDR3 sequence: CASSLEVQPQHF. The CDR3 DNA reads as TGTGCCAGCAGCTTAGAAGTCCAGCCCCAGCATTTT. Combining the CDR3 with reference TRBV7-2 and TRBJ1-5 gives the whole variable domain GAGVSQSPSNKVTEKGKDVELRCDPISGHTALYWYRQSLGQGLEFLIYFQGNSAPDKSGLPSDRFSAERTGGSVSTLTIQRTQQEDSAVYLCASSLEVQPQHFGDGTRLSIL.

This clonotype is medium-sized. This chain connects TRBV19 to TRBJ2-2; TRBD2 might be the D (5 bases). V was shortened by 6 bases and J by 3 bases, with 14 bases between the two germline ends. Germline CDR1 and CDR2: LNHDA and SQIVND (reference sequence). The CDR3 runs to 15 residues. In DNA form, the CDR3 reads TGTGCCAGTAGCCATCGATTCGGGGACACCGGGGAGCTGTTTTTT. It codes for CASSHRFGDTGELFF.

This clonotype is labeled as medium-sized. The genes are TRBV6-1 and TRBJ1-5; 10 bases match TRBD1. CDR3 size: 14 residues. Germline V gene lookup returns CDR1 MNHNS and CDR2 SASEGT. V was pared by 7 bases and J by 4 bases, with 4 bases of the junction left unmatched. DNA for the CDR3: TGTGCCAGCACATGGGACAGGGGTAATCAGCCCCAGCATTTT. It translates to CASTWDRGNQPQHF.

By share, this clonotype ranks as medium-sized (0.01 to 0.1%). This chain joins TRBV6-1 and TRBJ2-7; D unclear. Germline V gene sequence: CDR1 MNHNS, CDR2 SASEGT. There are 14 residues in the CDR3. V gave up 2 bases and J gave up 6 bases, with 14 bases separating them. The chain's CDR3 is CASSETRRVREQYF. The CDR3 DNA is TGTGCCAGCAGTGAAACACGCCGGGTTCGCGAGCAGTACTTC.

The V call is TRBV12-3 or TRBV12-4, the J call TRBJ2-1; TRBD2 agrees at 9 bases. V lost 5 bases to trimming and J lost 2 bases; unmatched junction nucleotides: 16. The CDR3 sequence is 19 residues long. The CDR3 protein is CASSTRDFGGRAPYNEQFF. CDR3 DNA sequence: TGTGCCAGCAGTACCCGGGACTTCGGCGGGAGGGCCCCCTACAATGAGCAGTTCTTC.

V usage is TRBV20-1 and J usage is TRBJ2-7; a weak D match, TRBD1 (5 bases). V gave up 0 bases and J gave up 3 bases, with 12 bases separating them. The CDR3 totals 14 residues. Germline CDR1 is DFQATT and CDR2 is SNEGSKA (reference sequence). The CDR3 spells CSARDQFQGYEQYF. CDR3 bases: TGCAGTGCTAGAGATCAATTCCAGGGCTACGAGCAGTACTTC.

This clonotype was recorded a few times. This chain links TRBV12-3 or TRBV12-4 with TRBJ2-3; the D gene is possibly TRBD2 (6 bases). There are 12 residues in the CDR3. V lost 4 bases to trimming and J lost 9 bases, with 11 bases between them. CDR3 sequence: CASSSDYWTQYF. The CDR3 bases are TGTGCCAGCAGTTCGGACTATTGGACGCAGTATTTT.

This clonotype is deemed medium-sized. The chain carries TRBV12-3 or TRBV12-4 and TRBJ2-2; TRBD2 aligns across 7 bases. The V and J ends lost 6 bases and 7 bases, in that order; junction bases with no gene match: 5. The CDR3 contains 13 residues. CDR3 bases: TGTGCCAGCAGCCGGGAGGCGTTCGGGGAGCTGTTTTTT. This gives the protein CASSREAFGELFF.

The V call is TRBV11-2, the J call TRBJ2-7; D not resolved. Germline V gives CDR1 SGHAT, CDR2 FQNNGV. Trimming pared 5 bases from V and 6 bases from J, leaving 5 bases between. The CDR3 totals 10 residues. The CDR3 protein is CASSLVEQYF. In DNA form, the CDR3 reads TGTGCCAGCAGCCTCGTCGAGCAGTACTTC.